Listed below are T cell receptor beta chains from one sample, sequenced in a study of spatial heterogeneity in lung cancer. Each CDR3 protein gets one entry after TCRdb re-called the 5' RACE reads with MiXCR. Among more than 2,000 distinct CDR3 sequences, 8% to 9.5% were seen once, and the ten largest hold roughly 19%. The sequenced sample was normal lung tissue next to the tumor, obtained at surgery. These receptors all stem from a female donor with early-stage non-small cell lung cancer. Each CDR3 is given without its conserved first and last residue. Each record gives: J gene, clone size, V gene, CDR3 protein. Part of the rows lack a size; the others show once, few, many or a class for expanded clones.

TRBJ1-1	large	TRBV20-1	SARADSMNTEAF
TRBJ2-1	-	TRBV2	ASSERELAEGSYNEQF
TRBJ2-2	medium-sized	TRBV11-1	ASTLGQGTGELF
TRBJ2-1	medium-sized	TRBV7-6	ASSLGLIAGGSAEQF
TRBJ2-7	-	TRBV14	ASSQDPNEQY
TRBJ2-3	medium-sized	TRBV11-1	ASSLASGGPDTQY
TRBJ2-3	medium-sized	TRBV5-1	ASSLFSGGTDTQY
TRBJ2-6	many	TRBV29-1	SAVDTGGNSGANVLT
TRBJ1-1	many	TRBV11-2	ASSWGTATEAF
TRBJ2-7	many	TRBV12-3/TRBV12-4	ASSRAYRGPSDYEQY
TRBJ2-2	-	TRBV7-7	ASSSRGGTGELF
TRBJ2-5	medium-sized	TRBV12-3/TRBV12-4	ASSYGALETQY
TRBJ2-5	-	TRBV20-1	SATGTGQETQY
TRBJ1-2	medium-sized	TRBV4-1	ASSHAGTGSDYGYT
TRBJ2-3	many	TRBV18	ASSPSGGDATQY
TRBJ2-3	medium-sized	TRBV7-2	ASSPRGGLGSTQY
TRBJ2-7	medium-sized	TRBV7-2	ASSERYEQY
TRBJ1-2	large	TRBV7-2	ASSPQGGLGYT
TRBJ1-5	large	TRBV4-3	ASSQEGTSNQPQH
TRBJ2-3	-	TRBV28	ASSRRGATLGLTDTQY
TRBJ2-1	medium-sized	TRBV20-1	STGVGGSYNEQF
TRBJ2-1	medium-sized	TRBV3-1	ASSQDGLAGGPWINEQF
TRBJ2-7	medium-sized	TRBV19	ASSLRGKNYEQY
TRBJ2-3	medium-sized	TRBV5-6	ASSVIFRGQTDTQY
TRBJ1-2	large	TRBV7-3	ASSPTGDYGYT
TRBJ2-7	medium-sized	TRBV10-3	AITQGQGRYEQY
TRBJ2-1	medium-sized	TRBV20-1	SASSAYNEQF
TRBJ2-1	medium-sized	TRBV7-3	ASSLMAGSHNEQF
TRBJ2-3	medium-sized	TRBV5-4	ASSAVAETSTDTQY
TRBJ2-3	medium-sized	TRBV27	ASSLWGANTDTQY
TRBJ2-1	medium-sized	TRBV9	ASSVVGTSGPSSYNEQF
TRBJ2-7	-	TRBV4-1	ASSQEFPRPSYEQY
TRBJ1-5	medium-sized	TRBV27	ASSLSWSFNQPQH
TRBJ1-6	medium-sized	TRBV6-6	ATQTAYNSPLH
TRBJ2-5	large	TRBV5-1	ASTPLAYQETQY